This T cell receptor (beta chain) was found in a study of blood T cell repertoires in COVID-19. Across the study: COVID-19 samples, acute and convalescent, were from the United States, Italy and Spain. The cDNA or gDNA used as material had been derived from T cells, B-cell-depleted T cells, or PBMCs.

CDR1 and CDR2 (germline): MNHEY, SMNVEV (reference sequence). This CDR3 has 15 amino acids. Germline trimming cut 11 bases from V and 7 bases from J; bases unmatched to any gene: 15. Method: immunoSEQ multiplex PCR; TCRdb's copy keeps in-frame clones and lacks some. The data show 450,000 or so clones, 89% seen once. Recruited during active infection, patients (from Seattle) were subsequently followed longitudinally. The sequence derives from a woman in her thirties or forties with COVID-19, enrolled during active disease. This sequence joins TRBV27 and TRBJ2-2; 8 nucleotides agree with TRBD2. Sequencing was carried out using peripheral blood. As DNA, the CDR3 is TGTGCCGCGGCCTCGGGAGGGCCTGGAATCGGGGAGCTGTTTTTT. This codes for CAAASGGPGIGELFF.